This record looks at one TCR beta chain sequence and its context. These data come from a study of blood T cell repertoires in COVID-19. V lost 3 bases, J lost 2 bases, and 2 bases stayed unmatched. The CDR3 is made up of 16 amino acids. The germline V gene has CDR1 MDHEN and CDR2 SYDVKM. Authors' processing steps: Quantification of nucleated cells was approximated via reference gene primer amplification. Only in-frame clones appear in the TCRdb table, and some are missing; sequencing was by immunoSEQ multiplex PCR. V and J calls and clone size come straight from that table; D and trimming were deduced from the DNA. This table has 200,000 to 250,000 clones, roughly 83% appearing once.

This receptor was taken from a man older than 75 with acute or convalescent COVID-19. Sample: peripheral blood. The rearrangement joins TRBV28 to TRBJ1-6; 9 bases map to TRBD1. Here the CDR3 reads CASSFGTGTYNSPLHF. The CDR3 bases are TGTGCCAGCAGTTTTGGGACAGGGACCTATAATTCACCCCTCCACTTT.